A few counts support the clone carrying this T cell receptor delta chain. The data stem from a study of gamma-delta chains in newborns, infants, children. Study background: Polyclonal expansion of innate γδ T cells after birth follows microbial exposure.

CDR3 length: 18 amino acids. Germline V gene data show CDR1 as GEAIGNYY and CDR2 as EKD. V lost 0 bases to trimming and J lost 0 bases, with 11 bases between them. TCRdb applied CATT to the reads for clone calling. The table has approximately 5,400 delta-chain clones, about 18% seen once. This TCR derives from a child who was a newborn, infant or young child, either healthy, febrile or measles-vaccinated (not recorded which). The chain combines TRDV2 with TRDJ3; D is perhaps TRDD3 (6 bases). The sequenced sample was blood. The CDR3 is CACDTAGVRSWDTRQMFF. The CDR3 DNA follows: TGTGCCTGTGACACCGCTGGGGTGCGCTCCTGGGACACCCGACAGATGTTTTTC.